This TCR beta chain derives from a study of cytomegalovirus exposure and HLA in healthy donors. A multiplex PCR was run with 60 Vbeta primers and 13 Jbeta primers. Original analysis: The authors later counted about 80 million unique TCR beta chains, approximately 12 million of them shared. The data were produced by immunoSEQ multiplex PCR, yet TCRdb's version contains in-frame clones alone and is incomplete. From that table come the V and J calls and clone size; the DNA was used to work out D and trimming. In the table there are 180,000 or so clones, 70% to 90% of which are singletons. Sequenced material: PBMCs. The sequence was collected from a woman aged 18-29 years in good health and CMV-seronegative.

CDR3 amino acids: CASSGDAEAFF. CDR3 sequence (DNA): TGTGCCAGCAGCGGAGACGCTGAAGCTTTCTTT. The V and J genes are TRBV28 and TRBJ1-1; D gene uncertain. The V gene lost 6 bases and the J gene lost 6 bases, with 8 bases spanning the gap. The germline V gene encodes CDR1 MDHEN and CDR2 SYDVKM. CDR3 size: 11 residues.